The clone carrying this T cell receptor beta chain is deemed medium-sized by its frequency. Its antigen is currently unknown. The sample comes from a study of T cells expressing NK-cell markers. The authors made TCR beta cDNA libraries by 5'RACE template switching. This switching added a universal primer site and UMIs. One entry per CDR3 protein, without DNA, is what TCRdb gives after re-calling the 5' RACE reads. Its clone listing holds roughly 120,000 distinct CDR3 sequences. The study, taken as a whole, reports: Also leading the CD3+CD56-NKG2C+ fraction in a handful of donors were these clonotypes.

The specimen sequenced was blood T cells: a sorted CD56 or NKG2C T cell subset, CD4+ or CD8+ T cells, or bulk PBMC T cells (not recorded which). The receptor comes from a woman between 18 and 70 years old in good health.

The CDR3 sequence is CSLMLGYATYEQFF. The chain couples TRBV29-1 to TRBJ2-1; the D gene TCRdb calls, TRBD2, cannot be checked with no DNA. Per the germline V gene, CDR1 is SQVTM and CDR2 is ANQGSEA. The CDR3 consists of 14 residues.